Following are 30 T cell receptor beta chains from one sample sequenced in a study of CD8 T cells in Susac syndrome. Random hexamers were used to reverse transcribe an amount of roughly 0.5 to 1 ug RNA. One entry per CDR3 protein results from TCRdb running MiXCR on the immunoSEQ multiplex PCR reads. Of approximately 200,000 distinct CDR3 sequences in the sample, 85% to 95% were seen once. Sequencing was carried out using CD4+ T cells from PBMCs. Every receptor here comes from a human donor with multiple sclerosis.

The V and J genes are TRBV12-3 or TRBV12-4 and TRBJ1-1, with D possibly TRBD1 on 5 matching bases. The CDR3 contains 15 residues. Trimming shortened V by 5 bases and J by 4 bases, and 17 bases separated the two germline ends. Here the CDR3 DNA reads TGTGCCAGCAGTCCCGCCGTACAGGCAGCCACTGAAGCTTTCTTT. It codes for CASSPAVQAATEAFF.

The chain recombines TRBV5-6 with TRBJ2-1; tentative D call: TRBD1 (6 bases). The CDR3 totals 13 residues. The germline V and J ends were trimmed by 5 bases and 3 bases, with 9 bases remaining between them. From germline, CDR1 is SGHDT and CDR2 YYEEEE. Written as DNA, the CDR3 is TGTGCCAGCAGTCTGGGACACTACAATGAGCAGTTCTTC. Protein: CASSLGHYNEQFF.

The chain couples TRBV7-2 to TRBJ2-1, with a possible D match to TRBD2 (5 bases). V gave up 5 bases and J gave up 3 bases, with 14 bases separating them. From germline, CDR1 is SGHTA and CDR2 FQGNSA. This CDR3 contains 15 residues. The CDR3 protein is CASSASTGIYNEQFF. In nucleotides, the CDR3 is TGTGCCAGCAGCGCTTCCACCGGGATCTACAATGAGCAGTTCTTC.

V and J are TRBV30 and TRBJ2-1; weak D call: TRBD2 (5 bases). This CDR3 region has 14 residues. V was trimmed by 8 bases and J by 7 bases, leaving 21 bases between them. Germline V gives CDR1 GTSNPN, CDR2 SVGIG (reference sequence). CDR3 sequence (DNA): TGTGCCCGGGGTGACCCAACCCGTGGGAATGAGCAGTTCTTC. Encoded protein: CARGDPTRGNEQFF.

The chain carries TRBV14 and TRBJ2-4, with 7 bases that match TRBD2. The junction had 10 bases not matched to a gene; V was cut back by 4 bases and J by 7 bases. CDR3 length: 15 amino acids. The germline V gene encodes CDR1 SGHDN and CDR2 FVKESK. CDR3 protein: CASSLMAGEGNIQYF. CDR3 bases: TGTGCCAGCAGCCTCATGGCGGGGGAAGGGAACATTCAGTACTTC.

V usage is TRBV7-9 and J usage is TRBJ1-4; D is undetermined. V was pared by 5 bases and J by 0 bases, with 16 bases between. CDR3 length: 17 residues. Per the germline V gene, CDR1 is SEHNR and CDR2 is FQNEAQ (reference sequence). The CDR3 nucleotides are TGTGCCAGCAGCCCCATAGGTCGAACAGCAACTAATGAAAAACTGTTTTTT. Encoded protein: CASSPIGRTATNEKLFF.

The V call is TRBV13, the J call TRBJ2-5; 7 positions agree with TRBD1. V dropped 0 bases and J dropped 4; count of bases not matched to a gene: 2. This CDR3 is built from 14 residues. Germline-derived CDR1 and CDR2 are PRHDT and FYEKMQ (reference sequence). CDR3 coding DNA: TGTGCCAGCAGCTTAGGGAGACAGGGAGAGACCCAGTACTTC. Amino acid sequence: CASSLGRQGETQYF.

The CDR3 region is CASSLVSSGGAKETQYF. In DNA, the CDR3 is TGTGCCAGCAGTTTAGTGTCGAGCGGGGGGGCCAAAGAGACCCAGTACTTC. V usage is TRBV12-3 or TRBV12-4 and J usage is TRBJ2-5, with 10 positions matching TRBD2. The CDR3 covers 17 residues. Trimming cost V 1 base and J 3 bases; bases outside gene matches: 8.

The V gene is TRBV12-5, the J gene TRBJ1-2; D remains ambiguous. Per the germline V gene, CDR1 is LGHNT and CDR2 is FRNRAP. V was cut by 1 base and J by 8 bases, with 8 bases left in between. This CDR3 is built from 12 residues. DNA for the CDR3: TGTGCTAGTGGTTTGGCAGCCCGGGGCTACACCTTC. Its protein is CASGLAARGYTF.

The chain combines TRBV14 with TRBJ2-1; D call uncertain. In germline, CDR1 is SGHDN, CDR2 FVKESK. Trimming took 1 base from V and 9 from J, leaving 7 bases between them. CDR3 length: 12 residues. The CDR3 DNA sequence: TGTGCCAGCAGCCAAGTAAAGGGTGAGCAGTTCTTC. Translated: CASSQVKGEQFF.

The CDR3 sequence is CSARSWTAQETQYF. The CDR3, as DNA: TGCAGTGCTAGATCGTGGACAGCTCAAGAGACCCAGTACTTC. The V gene is TRBV20-1, the J gene TRBJ2-5; perhaps TRBD1 as D (6 bases). The CDR3 has 14 residues. Per the germline V gene, CDR1 is DFQATT and CDR2 is SNEGSKA (reference sequence). V was shortened by 2 bases and J by 2 bases, with 12 bases between the two germline ends.

V usage is TRBV9 and J usage is TRBJ1-5; D not certain. V lost 4 bases, J lost 4 bases, and 15 bases lay in between. The CDR3 totals 15 residues. Germline loops: CDR1 SGDLS, CDR2 YYNGEE. CDR3 loop: CASSPDGVSNQPQHF. In DNA, the CDR3 is TGTGCCAGCAGCCCAGACGGAGTAAGTAATCAGCCCCAGCATTTT.

The chain joins TRBV5-4 to TRBJ1-6, with D possibly being TRBD1 (5 bases). CDR3 length: 15 residues. Germline V gene lookup returns CDR1 SGHNT and CDR2 YYREEE (reference sequence). The V end was cut by 0 bases, the J end by 10 bases, with 14 bases between. CDR3 in DNA: TGTGCCAGCAGCTTGGACGGACAACCGGGATCACCCCTCCACTTT. Its protein product is CASSLDGQPGSPLHF.

This clonotype was seen a single time. Here the CDR3 reads CASSQRGDQPQHF. The DNA of the CDR3 is TGTGCCAGCAGCCAAAGGGGAGATCAGCCCCAGCATTTT. The chain couples TRBV4-2 to TRBJ1-5, with D perhaps matching TRBD1 (5 bases). Trimming took off 2 bases at V and 5 bases at J, with 7 bases between the two ends. Germline CDR1 and CDR2: LGHNA and YNFKEQ. The CDR3 is made up of 13 amino acids.

As concerns this clonotype: A read error may produce the germline difference seen at one junction end. This sequence joins TRBV27 and TRBJ2-1; D remains unclear. The CDR3 sequence is 11 residues long. Germline CDR1 is MNHEY and CDR2 is SMNVEV (reference sequence). This CDR3 is CATSTWEEQFF. The CDR3, as DNA: TGTGCCACCAGTACATGGGAAGAGCAGTTCTTC.

The V call is TRBV5-8, the J call TRBJ2-5, with 9 bases aligning to TRBD1. Trimming took 1 base from V and 3 from J; bases not matched to a gene: 10. This CDR3 has 17 residues. CDR1 and CDR2 (germline): SGHTS, YDEGEE. The CDR3 sequence: CASSLYIGTGSKETQYF. The CDR3 DNA is TGTGCCAGCAGCTTGTATATTGGGACAGGGAGTAAAGAGACCCAGTACTTC.

CDR3 region: CAWSVFRERAFF. DNA of the CDR3: TGTGCCTGGAGTGTATTCAGGGAACGAGCTTTCTTT. This chain joins TRBV30 and TRBJ1-1, with D possibly matching TRBD1 (5 bases). The CDR3 covers 12 residues. Germline CDR1 and CDR2: GTSNPN and SVGIG (reference sequence). V lost 0 bases, J lost 10 bases, and 12 bases lay in between. The full variable domain, its missing parts supplied by reference TRBV30 and TRBJ1-1, is SQTIHQWPATLVQPVGSPLSLECTVEGTSNPNLYWYRQAAGRGLQLLFYSVGIGQISSEVPQNLSASRPQDRQFILSSKKLLLSDSGFYLCAWSVFRERAFFGQGTRLTVV.

This chain connects TRBV27 to TRBJ1-4; no clear D gene. Germline CDR1 MNHEY, CDR2 SMNVEV (reference sequence). V was pared by 2 bases and J by 3 bases, with 7 bases between. This CDR3 region has 14 residues. The CDR3 region has the DNA TGTGCCAGCAGTTTAAACGCGGCTAATGAAAAACTGTTTTTT. Translation: CASSLNAANEKLFF.

The J gene is TRBJ1-1, the V gene TRBV30; D gene uncertain. Trimming took 2 bases from V and 10 from J, leaving 17 bases between them. Germline V gives CDR1 GTSNPN, CDR2 SVGIG (reference sequence). The CDR3 totals 13 residues. CDR3 in amino acids: CAWSSQASVGAFF. CDR3 coding DNA: TGTGCCTGGAGTAGTCAGGCCAGCGTAGGAGCTTTCTTT.

This clonotype was detected a few times. Compared with germline, one end of the junction differs, possibly owing to a read error. V is TRBV7-7 and J is TRBJ1-2; D unclear. Germline CDR1 is SSHAT and CDR2 is FNYEAQ (reference sequence). The CDR3 is made up of 12 amino acids. The CDR3 loop is CASSLDAYGYTF. DNA of the CDR3: TGTGCTAGCAGCTTAGACGCTTATGGCTACACCTTC.

This sequence joins TRBV30 and TRBJ2-3, with 7 bases aligning to TRBD1. CDR1 and CDR2 (germline): GTSNPN, SVGIG (reference sequence). Losses at the gene ends were 5 bases for V and 0 bases for J; bases not matched to a gene: 5. The CDR3 sequence is 14 residues long. The CDR3 DNA reads as TGTGCCTGGGGTAGGGGACAGAGCACAGATACGCAGTATTTT. Encoded protein: CAWGRGQSTDTQYF. Drawing the rest from reference TRBV30 and TRBJ2-3, the complete variable domain is SQTIHQWPATLVQPVGSPLSLECTVEGTSNPNLYWYRQAAGRGLQLLFYSVGIGQISSEVPQNLSASRPQDRQFILSSKKLLLSDSGFYLCAWGRGQSTDTQYFGPGTRLTVL.

This chain joins TRBV20-1 and TRBJ2-7; 7 bases agree with TRBD1. CDR3 length: 12 residues. V shed 4 bases, J shed 3 bases, and the junction held 3 bases outside the gene matches. CDR1 is DFQATT and CDR2 is SNEGSKA in the germline V gene (reference sequence). The chain's CDR3 is CSAIGDSYEQYV. CDR3 sequence (DNA): TGCAGTGCTATCGGGGACAGCTACGAGCAGTACGTC.

The chain couples TRBV6-1 to TRBJ1-2; no definite D call. The germline V gene has CDR1 MNHNS and CDR2 SASEGT. V lost 1 base, J lost 10 bases, and 10 bases lay in between. The CDR3 length is 12 residues. CDR3 protein: CASSEVVADYTF. DNA of the CDR3: TGTGCCAGCAGTGAAGTTGTAGCAGACTACACCTTC.

This chain uses TRBV5-6 with TRBJ2-4; 7 positions match TRBD1. Germline CDR1 is SGHDT and CDR2 is YYEEEE. There are 13 residues in the CDR3. Unmatched junction bases numbered 4, after V lost 2 bases and J lost 8 bases. The CDR3 nucleotides read TGTGCCAGCAGCTTCGACAGGGCAGACATTCAGTACTTC. It encodes CASSFDRADIQYF.

V and J are TRBV6-6 and TRBJ2-2, with 9 bases matching TRBD1. The CDR3 length is 16 residues. The trim removed 5 bases at V and 2 bases at J, leaving 6 bases unmatched. Germline CDR1 is MNHNY and CDR2 is SVGAGI (reference sequence). In DNA form, the CDR3 reads TGTGCCAGCAGTCCTCCGGGACAGGGAAACACCGGGGAGCTGTTTTTT. Encoded protein: CASSPPGQGNTGELFF.

This clonotype was observed once. V gene TRBV12-3 or TRBV12-4 combines with J gene TRBJ2-1; maybe TRBD2 (5 bases). CDR3 length: 13 residues. Trimming left V 3 bases short and J 8 bases short, with 11 bases between. The CDR3 coding sequence is TGTGCCAGCAGTTTCGGTGGGCGGGATGAGCAGTTCTTC. Its translation: CASSFGGRDEQFF.

This clonotype was seen just once. This rearrangement joins TRBV30 to TRBJ2-1; D is ambiguous. Germline V gives CDR1 GTSNPN, CDR2 SVGIG (reference sequence). The ends were cut back, 0 bases at V and 6 bases at J, with 9 bases in the middle. The CDR3 has 13 amino acids. DNA for the CDR3: TGTGCCTGGAGTGTAAACAACGGCAATGAGCAGTTCTTC. This sequence encodes CAWSVNNGNEQFF.

In the case of this clonotype: Because the CDR3 is missing its conserved closing phenylalanine or tryptophan, this is likely a read error. The gene calls are TRBV9 and TRBJ1-1; TRBD1 is a possible D gene (5 bases). Per germline, CDR1 SGDLS and CDR2 YYNGEE. V lost 4 bases and J 0 bases, leaving 13 bases between the germline ends. The CDR3 is 15 residues long. The CDR3 here is CASSPGQRVNTEAFS. CDR3 sequence (DNA): TGTGCCAGCAGCCCTGGACAACGAGTGAACACTGAAGCTTTCTCT.

V gene TRBV29-1 combines with J gene TRBJ2-1, with 8 bases lining up with TRBD1. CDR1 and CDR2 from the germline V gene are SQVTM and ANQGSEA. Germline trimming cut 3 bases from V and 4 bases from J; bases unmatched to any gene: 11. This CDR3 is 16 amino acids long. The chain's CDR3 is CSVDAGGFNSYNEQFF. The CDR3 nucleotides are TGCAGCGTTGATGCAGGGGGCTTTAATTCGTACAATGAGCAGTTCTTC.

This rearrangement joins TRBV20-1 to TRBJ1-1, with TRBD1 matching over 9 bases. The CDR3 loop spans 14 amino acids. The germline V gene encodes CDR1 DFQATT and CDR2 SNEGSKA (reference sequence). Trimming removed 5 bases from V and 2 bases from J; junction bases left unmatched: 6. The CDR3 sequence: CSARQGGENTEAFF. The CDR3 DNA follows: TGCAGTGCTCGACAGGGGGGTGAAAACACTGAAGCTTTCTTT.